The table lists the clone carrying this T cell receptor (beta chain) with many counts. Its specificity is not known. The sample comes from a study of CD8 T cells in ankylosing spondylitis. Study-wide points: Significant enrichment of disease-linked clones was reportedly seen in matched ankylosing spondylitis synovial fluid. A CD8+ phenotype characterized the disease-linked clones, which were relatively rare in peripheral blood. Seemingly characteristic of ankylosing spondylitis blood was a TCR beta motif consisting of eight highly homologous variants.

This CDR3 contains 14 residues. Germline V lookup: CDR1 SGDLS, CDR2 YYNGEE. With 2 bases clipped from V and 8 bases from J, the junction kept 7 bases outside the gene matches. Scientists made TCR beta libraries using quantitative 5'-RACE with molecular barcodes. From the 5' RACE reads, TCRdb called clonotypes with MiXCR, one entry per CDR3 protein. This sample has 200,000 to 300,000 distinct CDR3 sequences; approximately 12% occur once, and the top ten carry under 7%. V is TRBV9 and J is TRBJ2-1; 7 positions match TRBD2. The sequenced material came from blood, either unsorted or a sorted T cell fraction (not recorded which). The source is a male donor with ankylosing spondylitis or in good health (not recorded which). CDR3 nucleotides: TGTGCCAGCAGCGTTGCGGGAGCTCTGGATGAGCAGTTCTTC. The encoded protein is CASSVAGALDEQFF. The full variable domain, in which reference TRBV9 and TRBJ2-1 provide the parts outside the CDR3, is DSGVTQTPKHLITATGQRVTLRCSPRSGDLSVYWYQQSLDQGLQFLIQYYNGEERAKGNILERFSAQQFPDLHSELNLSSLELGDSALYFCASSVAGALDEQFFGPGTRLTVL.